These 5 T cell receptor beta chains were sequenced from one sample in a study of T cells in Graves' hyperthyroidism and ophthalmopathy. Researchers took RNA transcripts and amplified the TCR beta CDR3 regions from them. First-round RT-PCR with HTBI primers amplified the TCR CDR3 region. TCRdb re-analysed the multiplex PCR reads in MiXCR, keeping a single row per CDR3 protein. Of around 240,000 distinct CDR3 sequences in the sample, 15% to 20% are singletons; the top ten hold 25% to 30%. The sample was blood. These receptors were obtained from a woman under 30 with Graves' ophthalmopathy.

This clonotype was detected ten times or more. The J gene is TRBJ1-1, the V gene TRBV28, with D possibly TRBD1 on 6 matching bases. Germline V lookup: CDR1 MDHEN, CDR2 SYDVKM. V lost 5 bases to trimming and J lost 6 bases, with 16 bases between them. The CDR3 extends over 14 amino acids. This CDR3 reads CASSETGVKSEAFF. CDR3 nucleotides: TGTGCCAGCAGTGAGACAGGTGTTAAATCTGAAGCTTTCTTT. Variable domain in full (rest from reference TRBV28 and TRBJ1-1): DVKVTQSSRYLVKRTGEKVFLECVQDMDHENMFWYRQDPGLGLRLIYFSYDVKMKEKGDIPEGYSVSREKKERFSLILESASTNQTSMYLCASSETGVKSEAFFGQGTRLTVV.

This clonotype was observed at least ten times. The chain uses TRBV7-9 and TRBJ2-7; D is unclear. The CDR3 length is 13 residues. With 5 bases removed from V and 4 bases from J, the gap between germline ends came to 12 bases. The germline V gene has CDR1 SEHNR and CDR2 FQNEAQ (reference sequence). In DNA form, the CDR3 reads TGTGCCAGCAGCCTGAGCAGGCTTTACGAGCAGTACTTC. Residues: CASSLSRLYEQYF. Full variable domain (outside the CDR3, taken from reference TRBV7-9 and TRBJ2-7): DTGVSQNPRHKITKRGQNVTFRCDPISEHNRLYWYRQTLGQGPEFLTYFQNEAQLEKSRLLSDRFSAERPKGSFSTLEIQRTEQGDSAMYLCASSLSRLYEQYFGPGTRLTVT.

Many counts were recorded for this clonotype. The chain joins TRBV28 to TRBJ2-2; D assignment may be TRBD1 or TRBD2 (5 bases each). The CDR3 length is 16 residues. The germline V gene encodes CDR1 MDHEN and CDR2 SYDVKM. The V end lost 5 bases, the J end lost 6 bases, and 19 bases lay between the germline ends. For the CDR3, the DNA is TGTGCCAGCAGTCCCTCGGGACCCCAGGGCGCCGGGGAGCTGTTTTTT. The encoded protein is CASSPSGPQGAGELFF.

This clonotype was detected ten times or more. The V call is TRBV27, the J call TRBJ2-1; 7 nucleotides line up with TRBD2. Trimming at V came to 6 bases and at J to 5 bases, leaving 13 bases not matched to a gene. The CDR3 length is 16 residues. Germline lookup yields CDR1 MNHEY and CDR2 SMNVEV (reference sequence). The CDR3 DNA sequence: TGTGCCAGCAGCCCACTCACTGGCGGGGGACACAATGAGCAGTTCTTC. It encodes CASSPLTGGGHNEQFF.

This clonotype was seen many times. This chain connects TRBV4-1 to TRBJ1-2; D gene unclear. This CDR3 region has 15 residues. CDR1 and CDR2 from the germline V gene are MGHRA and YSYEKL. V lost 1 base to trimming and J lost 7 bases, with 16 bases between them. The CDR3 loop is CASSQAVSGVGGYTF. Here the CDR3 DNA reads TGCGCCAGCAGCCAAGCGGTCTCGGGAGTAGGTGGCTACACCTTC.